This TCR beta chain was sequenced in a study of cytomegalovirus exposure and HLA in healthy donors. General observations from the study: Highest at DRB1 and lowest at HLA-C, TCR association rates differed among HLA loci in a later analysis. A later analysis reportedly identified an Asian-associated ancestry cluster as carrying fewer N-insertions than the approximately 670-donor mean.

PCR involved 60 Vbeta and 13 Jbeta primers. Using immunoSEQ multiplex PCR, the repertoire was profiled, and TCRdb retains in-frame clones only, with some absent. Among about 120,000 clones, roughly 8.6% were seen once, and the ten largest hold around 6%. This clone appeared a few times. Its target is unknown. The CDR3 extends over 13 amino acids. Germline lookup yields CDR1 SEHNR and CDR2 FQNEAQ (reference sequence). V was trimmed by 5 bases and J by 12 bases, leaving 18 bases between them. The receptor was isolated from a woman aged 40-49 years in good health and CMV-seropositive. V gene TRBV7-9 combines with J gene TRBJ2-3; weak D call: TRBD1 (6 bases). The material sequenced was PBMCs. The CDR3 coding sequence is TGTGCCAGCAGCACAACAGGGATTCGGTCCCAGTATTTT. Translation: CASSTTGIRSQYF.